The present T cell receptor beta chain was sequenced within a study of T cell repertoires in cytomegalovirus infection. Study-level points and caveats: Public TCR beta family frequency separated CMV-and-HLA carriers, including in an independent cohort.

From the reads, TCRdb called clonotypes with MiXCR, one entry per CDR3 protein. The profile shows about 330,000 distinct CDR3 sequences, 8% to 10% of them singletons. In this sample, this clonotype turned up a few times. Antigen: not known. A read error may produce the germline difference seen at one junction end. CDR1 is MGHRA and CDR2 is YSYEKL in the germline V gene. The CDR3 covers 17 residues. The V gene is TRBV4-1, the J gene TRBJ2-2; D ambiguous. The source material was PBMCs. This TCR was sampled from a human donor in good health (CMV status not recorded). Some clones in this sample may be carry-over from other donors' samples. CDR3 loop: CASSQGVRSTNTGELFF. CDR3 nucleotides: TGTGCCAGCAGCCAAGGAGTCAGATCCACGAACACCGGGGAGCTGTTTTTT.